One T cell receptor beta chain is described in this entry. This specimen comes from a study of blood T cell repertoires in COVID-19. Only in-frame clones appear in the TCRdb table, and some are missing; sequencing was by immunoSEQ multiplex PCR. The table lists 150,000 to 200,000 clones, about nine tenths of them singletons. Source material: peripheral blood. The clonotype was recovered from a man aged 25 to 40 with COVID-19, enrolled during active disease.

The CDR3 coding sequence is TGTGCCAGCTCACCAGGGCAGGGCAGGCGCAATCAGCCCCAGCATTTT. Translation gives CASSPGQGRRNQPQHF. This chain uses TRBV18 with TRBJ1-5; the D gene is possibly TRBD1 (5 bases). The CDR3 loop spans 16 amino acids. Germline values: CDR1 KGHSH, CDR2 LQKENI. Trimming pared 2 bases from V and 2 bases from J, leaving 13 bases between.